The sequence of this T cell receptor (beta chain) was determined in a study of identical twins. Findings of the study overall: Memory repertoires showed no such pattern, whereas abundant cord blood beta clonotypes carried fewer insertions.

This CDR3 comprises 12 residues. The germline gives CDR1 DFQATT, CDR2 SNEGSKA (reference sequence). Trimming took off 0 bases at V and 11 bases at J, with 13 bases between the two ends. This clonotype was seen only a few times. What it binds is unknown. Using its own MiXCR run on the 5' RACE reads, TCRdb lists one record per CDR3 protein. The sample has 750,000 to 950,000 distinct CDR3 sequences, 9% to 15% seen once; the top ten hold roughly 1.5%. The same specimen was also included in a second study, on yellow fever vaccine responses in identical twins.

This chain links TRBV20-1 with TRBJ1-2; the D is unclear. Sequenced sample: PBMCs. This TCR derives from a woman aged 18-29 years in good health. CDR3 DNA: TGCAGTGCTAGAGATGGTCCCGACCGTTACACCTTC. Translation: CSARDGPDRYTF.